Presented here are 17 T cell receptor beta chains from one specimen sequenced in a study of T cells in Graves' hyperthyroidism and ophthalmopathy. The source material, RNA transcripts, was used to amplify TCR beta CDR3 regions. TCR CDR3 regions were first amplified by RT-PCR with HTBI primers. TCRdb itself ran the multiplex PCR reads through MiXCR, one entry per CDR3 protein. The sample yields about 640,000 distinct CDR3 sequences, more than 20% seen once. The sample was blood. These receptor sequences come from a man under 40 with Graves' ophthalmopathy.

The CDR3: CATGTTNTGELFF. In DNA, the CDR3 is TGTGCCACCGGGACCACAAACACCGGGGAGCTGTTTTTT. The chain couples TRBV6-1 to TRBJ2-2, with D perhaps given as TRBD1 or TRBD2 (5 bases each). Trimming pared 10 bases from V and 2 bases from J, leaving 11 bases between. This CDR3 comprises 13 residues. The germline gives CDR1 MNHNS, CDR2 SASEGT.

This clonotype was counted only a few times. A junction end diverges from the germline sequence, so it may reflect a read error. The chain carries TRBV5-1 and TRBJ1-1; tentatively, D is TRBD1 (6 bases). The CDR3 totals 14 residues. Germline CDR1 is SGHRS and CDR2 is YFSETQ. Here the CDR3 reads CASGLEGGYTEAFF. The CDR3 region has the DNA TGCGCCAGCGGCTTGGAGGGGGGCTACACTGAAGCTTTCTTT.

The chain employs TRBV5-6 and TRBJ1-1; no reliable D call. The CDR3 extends over 12 amino acids. Germline CDR1 reads SGHDT; CDR2 reads YYEEEE. Trimming shortened V by 2 bases and J by 4 bases, and 6 bases separated the two germline ends. The CDR3 loop reads CASSFRATEAFF. The CDR3 DNA follows: TGTGCCAGCAGCTTTCGTGCCACTGAAGCTTTCTTT.

The table lists this clonotype with a few counts. The chain combines TRBV27 with TRBJ2-3; D possibly corresponds to TRBD2 (6 bases). The CDR3 spans 15 residues. Germline V CDR1 and CDR2: MNHEY, SMNVEV (reference sequence). The V end was cut by 7 bases, the J end by 4 bases, with 18 bases between. The CDR3 DNA follows: TGTGCCAGCAAACGTTCCGGGAGTCATTCAGATACGCAGTATTTT. As protein: CASKRSGSHSDTQYF.

In its sample, this clonotype was seen a few times. This chain joins TRBV24-1 and TRBJ2-1, with 8 bases fitting TRBD1. This CDR3 comprises 16 residues. Germline assignment: CDR1 KGHDR and CDR2 SFDVKD. V trimming: 3 bases; J trimming: 6 bases; junction bases outside the gene matches: 9. The CDR3 sequence is CATSDRHPGTGNEQFF. CDR3 DNA: TGTGCCACCAGTGATCGGCACCCCGGGACAGGCAATGAGCAGTTCTTC.

This clonotype was counted a few times. J is TRBJ2-1 and V is TRBV11-2; TRBD2 is a possible D gene (6 bases). CDR1 and CDR2 from the germline V gene are SGHAT and FQNNGV. V shed 8 bases and J shed 5 bases, with 22 bases lying between them. This CDR3 region has 16 residues. The CDR3 spells CASSPAWGGNDNEQFF. CDR3 coding DNA: TGTGCCAGCTCACCCGCGTGGGGCGGGAACGACAATGAGCAGTTCTTC.

This clonotype has at least ten counts. The J gene is TRBJ2-5, the V gene TRBV12-3 or TRBV12-4; 14 positions agree with TRBD2. The CDR3 runs to 16 residues. V shed 7 bases and J 6 bases; nucleotides not matched to a gene: 10. CDR3 residues: CASTHRLAGGLKTQYF. CDR3 DNA sequence: TGTGCCAGCACCCACCGACTAGCGGGAGGGTTGAAGACCCAGTACTTC.

This clonotype was seen more than once but under ten times. This chain links TRBV7-8 with TRBJ2-7; D is perhaps TRBD2 (6 bases). V lost 1 base, J lost 2 bases, and 12 bases lay in between. This CDR3 contains 15 residues. Germline loops: CDR1 SGHVS, CDR2 FQNEAQ. CDR3 sequence (DNA): TGTGCCAGCAGCTTAGGAGGAGGGAGCGCCTACGAGCAGTACTTC. It encodes CASSLGGGSAYEQYF.

This clonotype was observed a handful of times. The chain's CDR3 is CASSPQTGPYEQYF. CDR3 in DNA: TGTGCCAGCAGTCCACAGACAGGGCCCTACGAGCAGTACTTC. The rearrangement joins TRBV27 to TRBJ2-7; TRBD1 aligns across 7 bases. Germline lookup yields CDR1 MNHEY and CDR2 SMNVEV (reference sequence). J gave up 2 bases and V 5 bases, and 6 bases lay outside the gene matches. This CDR3 contains 14 residues.

The chain is built from TRBV30 and TRBJ1-1; TRBD1 aligns across 11 bases. Germline CDR1 is GTSNPN and CDR2 is SVGIG (reference sequence). CDR3 length: 17 amino acids. V dropped 2 bases and J dropped 5; count of bases not matched to a gene: 13. The CDR3 nucleotides read TGTGCCTGGAGTCGCCGGACAGGGGGCTTGCTTAGGACTGAAGCTTTCTTT. Its protein product is CAWSRRTGGLLRTEAFF.

This clonotype came up a few times. The chain has TRBV6-2 or TRBV6-3 and TRBJ2-7; D remains ambiguous. Looked up from germline, CDR1 is MNHEY and CDR2 is SVGEGT. The V and J ends lost 5 bases and 7 bases respectively, with 18 bases between them. CDR3 length equals 14 residues. Here the CDR3 reads CASSNSEDYGEQYF. CDR3 DNA sequence: TGTGCCAGCAGTAATAGTGAGGATTATGGGGAGCAGTACTTC.

At least ten counts were recorded for this clonotype. The chain is built from TRBV5-1 and TRBJ1-5, with TRBD1 as a possible D gene (6 bases). The length of the CDR3 is 15 residues. Trimming removed 4 bases from V and 0 bases from J, with 11 bases in between. Per the germline V gene, CDR1 is SGHRS and CDR2 is YFSETQ. The chain's CDR3 is CASSVTGHSNQPQHF. The CDR3 bases are TGCGCCAGCAGCGTGACAGGACATAGCAATCAGCCCCAGCATTTT.

Here the CDR3 reads CASRLMEGNTGELFF. CDR3 bases: TGTGCCAGCAGGTTAATGGAGGGGAACACCGGGGAGCTGTTTTTT. V and J are TRBV12-3 or TRBV12-4 and TRBJ2-2; D might be TRBD2 (6 bases). The CDR3 has 15 residues. With 6 bases removed from V and 1 base from J, the gap between germline ends came to 12 bases.

The rearrangement uses TRBV7-9 and TRBJ1-2; D ambiguous. Germline CDR1 and CDR2: SEHNR and FQNEAQ (reference sequence). This CDR3 comprises 17 residues. Trimming left V 7 bases short and J 3 bases short, with 24 bases between. The CDR3 bases are TGTGCCAGCAACAAAGAAGGGAAAGGCTATGCAGACTATGGCTACACCTTC. Residues: CASNKEGKGYADYGYTF.

This rearrangement joins TRBV4-1 to TRBJ2-7, with 9 positions matching TRBD1. Germline lookup yields CDR1 MGHRA and CDR2 YSYEKL. The CDR3 is 17 amino acids. J was trimmed by 4 bases and V by 0 bases; bases with no gene match: 10. CDR3 in DNA: TGCGCCAGCAGCCAAGATCCCGCGGGACAGGGCTTTTACGAGCAGTACTTC. It specifies CASSQDPAGQGFYEQYF.

This clonotype was counted at least ten times. This rearrangement joins TRBV5-6 to TRBJ1-5, with D unresolved. Germline loops: CDR1 SGHDT, CDR2 YYEEEE. Trimming stripped 3 bases from V and 0 bases from J, with 10 bases between. CDR3 size: 15 residues. The CDR3 loop reads CASSSRFHSNQPQHF. In DNA, the CDR3 is TGTGCCAGCAGCTCGAGGTTCCATAGCAATCAGCCCCAGCATTTT.

V usage is TRBV6-1 and J usage is TRBJ1-1, with D possibly TRBD1 on 6 matching bases. Germline CDR1 MNHNS, CDR2 SASEGT. CDR3 length: 13 amino acids. Trimming shortened V by 7 bases and J by 11 bases, and 20 bases separated the two germline ends. In nucleotides, the CDR3 is TGTGCCAGCACCTTAGGGCGGGGGGCGCAGGCTTTCTTT. It encodes CASTLGRGAQAFF.